This TCR beta chain was captured in a study of blood T cell repertoires in COVID-19 (dated by TCRdb to about 2020). Study-level background: The collaborator samples originated in the United States, Italy and Spain and spanned the acute and convalescent phases of COVID-19. Where available, HLA class I and class II types were taken from metadata supplied by the sample provider and were not determined by assay-based typing. The material from the prospective study consisted of cDNA or gDNA derived from T cells, B-cell-depleted T cells, or PBMCs. The samples were drawn from two sources: the first 160 participants of the ongoing ImmuneRACE study, and fewer than 1,500 subjects contributed by 6 global collaborators. Sample metadata almost always included a de-identified subject ID, COVID-19 status, age in years and sex. The dataset comprised deeply sampled blood TCRbeta repertoires from subjects exposed to, actively infected with, or recovered from COVID-19. A freely available public database, intended as a resource for researchers studying the immune response to SARS-CoV-2, is where the repertoires were released. Overall study outcomes, separate from this receptor: The quantity of clinical and demographic metadata differed by source and by participant and was supplied without curation.

This clone was detected only a few times. This clone's antigen is unknown. No base-level quality is on record; no much larger clone is a single base apart. Another Seattle source contributed samples from volunteer blood donors who had recovered from COVID-19. Each collaborating institution followed its own protocols to collect whole blood in K2EDTA tubes. For TCRbeta analysis, collaborators shipped samples as frozen whole blood, isolated PBMCs, or DNA extracted from either of those sample types. TCRbeta CDR3 regions were amplified from genomic DNA by means of the immunoSEQ Assay, a bias-controlled multiplex PCR. Per the source publication's procedure: Within the assay, amplification of reference gene primers was used to estimate how many nucleated cells each sample contained. To quantify the absolute abundance of each unique TCRbeta CDR3 rearrangement, sequence reads were collapsed and filtered. For each sample, productive Simpson clonality was calculated by taking the square root of Simpson's diversity index across productive rearrangements. TCRdb mirrors the immuneACCESS table, restricted to in-frame sequences. Some clones are absent from its copies; in checked studies, under half trace to an unresolved V gene, and the reason for the others is unknown. V, J and clone size are those of that table, while D and trimming were read from the DNA. This sample lists over 200,000 clones; 88% were detected once. Clones ranked in the top ten supply 4% of the sample.

The germline V gene (reference sequence) provides CDR1 MNHNY and CDR2 SVGAGI. Trimming at the junction amounts to 8 bases on V and 6 bases on J, and the germline ends lie 17 bases apart. The CDR3 measures 15 amino acids from cysteine to phenylalanine. Of the read, only the CDR3 DNA is kept; its 45 bases are in frame from base 1. The chain employs TRBV6-6 and TRBJ1-6; perhaps TRBD1 is the D gene, with 6 bases matching. Sequenced: peripheral blood. This receptor was obtained from a man in his fifties or sixties who had recovered from COVID-19. The CDR3 region has the sequence CASGPRLGGNSPLHF. The DNA sequence is TGTGCCAGCGGCCCTAGGTTAGGGGGTAATTCACCCCTCCACTTT.